Here is one TCR beta chain with its context. Antigen unknown. These data are taken from a study of shared clonotypes between healthy human individuals. Study observations and caveats: Non-shared clonotypes were found to have lower generation probabilities than the clonotypes that were shared by all four of the sorted-subset donors.

Germline-derived CDR1 and CDR2 are SGHRS and YFSETQ. The CDR3 loop spans 18 amino acids. V trimming: 0 bases; J trimming: 2 bases; junction bases outside the gene matches: 12. The table came from immunoSEQ multiplex PCR; TCRdb's copy has only in-frame clones and leaves some out. Among around 1,100,000 clones listed, 77% were seen once. Input material: memory CD4+ T cells from PBMCs. This sample's subset: CD45RA-negative fraction. This sequence joins TRBV5-1 and TRBJ2-3; 7 bases line up with TRBD2. This sequence originates from a man between 18 and 29 years old in good health. Some clones in this sample may be carry-over from other donors' samples. CDR3 sequence (DNA): TGCGCCAGCAGCTTGGACTCTACTGGGGGAGGGCTCACAGATACGCAGTATTTT. Residues: CASSLDSTGGGLTDTQYF. The entire variable domain, with the rest obtained from reference TRBV5-1 and TRBJ2-3, is as follows: KAGVTQTPRYLIKTRGQQVTLSCSPISGHRSVSWYQQTPGQGLQFLFEYFSETQRNKGNFPGRFSGRQFSNSRSEMNVSTLELGDSALYLCASSLDSTGGGLTDTQYFGPGTRLTVL.